This T cell receptor (beta chain) was sequenced during a study of CD8+ T cells in alopecia areata. Whole-study findings and limits: Alphabeta T cells residing in normal skin are also sequenced in scalp samples. Scalp lesions, especially in alopecia totalis/universalis, had higher clonality than normal scalp.

RNA was isolated and reverse transcribed to cDNA, the sequencing template. TCRdb's copy holds only in-frame clones and misses some; the assay was immunoSEQ multiplex PCR. This table has under 250,000 clones, approximately 52% appearing once. Alopecia areata patients provided lesional scalp punch biopsies and peripheral blood, both collected for the study. Researchers picked out CD4+ and CD8+ T cells from PBMCs by sorting. On this clone itself: Its cognate antigen is unknown.

The V end lost 6 bases, the J end lost 0 bases, and 9 bases lay between the germline ends. The CDR3 runs 13 residues. Per the germline V gene, CDR1 is MNHNS and CDR2 is SASEGT. The V gene is TRBV6-1, the J gene TRBJ2-7; D is uncertain. The specimen was CD4+ T cells sorted from blood, collected at week 0. The sequence came from a human donor with alopecia areata. CDR3: CASRDGASYEQYF. In DNA, the CDR3 is TGTGCCAGCAGAGACGGCGCCTCCTACGAGCAGTACTTC.